The clone carrying this TCR beta chain has a handful of counts. These data come from a study of blood T cell repertoires in COVID-19. The V and J ends lost 9 bases and 9 bases, in that order; junction bases with no gene match: 11. The CDR3 length is 13 residues. Germline V gives CDR1 MNHEY, CDR2 SVGAGI. Profiled with immunoSEQ multiplex PCR; TCRdb holds only in-frame clones, not every one. The data show 200,000 to 250,000 clones, roughly 80% seen once. The sequence came from an elderly woman with COVID-19, enrolled during active disease. This chain links TRBV6-5 with TRBJ2-1, with TRBD2 identical over 7 bases. The sequencing sample was made of peripheral blood. In nucleotides, the CDR3 is TGTGCCAGTGAAAGCGGGGTGACGGGTGAGCAGTTCTTC. Encoded protein: CASESGVTGEQFF.